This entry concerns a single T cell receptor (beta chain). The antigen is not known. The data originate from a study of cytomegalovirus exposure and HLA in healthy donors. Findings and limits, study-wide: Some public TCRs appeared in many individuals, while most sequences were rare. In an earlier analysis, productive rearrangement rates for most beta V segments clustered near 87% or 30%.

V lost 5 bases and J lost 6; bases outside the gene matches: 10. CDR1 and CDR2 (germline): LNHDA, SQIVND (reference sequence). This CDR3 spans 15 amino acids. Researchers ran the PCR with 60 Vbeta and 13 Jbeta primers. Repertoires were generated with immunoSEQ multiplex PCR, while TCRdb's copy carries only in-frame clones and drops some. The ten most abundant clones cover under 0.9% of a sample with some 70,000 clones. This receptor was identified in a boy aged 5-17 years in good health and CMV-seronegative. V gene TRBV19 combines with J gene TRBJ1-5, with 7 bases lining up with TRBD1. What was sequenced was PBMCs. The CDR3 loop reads CASSVDRDFSQPQHF. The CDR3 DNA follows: TGTGCCAGTAGTGTCGACAGGGATTTCAGTCAGCCCCAGCATTTT.